Described below is a single TCR beta chain sequence and its context. The target antigen is unknown. This specimen comes from a study of human T cells and chemical hapten exposure. Study-wide background: Per-sample TCR yield variability stemmed mainly from small pooled library volume differences. The study's findings and limits: Sensitizing to DPC left TCRs with a frequency above 1 in 1000 unaltered.

Time point in this sample: healthy volunteer bleed at 2 weeks. Total RNA was isolated from unfractionated whole blood. Germline CDR1 is PRHDT and CDR2 is FYEKMQ (reference sequence). Deletions cut 5 bases from V and 3 bases from J, with 16 bases between. The CDR3 contains 15 residues. During construction of the library, unique molecular identifiers were attached to individual cDNA molecules for quantitative, reproducible TCR counting. One entry per CDR3 protein results from TCRdb running MiXCR on the RACE reads. The sample has roughly 130,000 distinct CDR3 sequences, approximately 9.1% seen once. This clonotype originated in a male donor in good health. Some clones in this sample may be carry-over from other donors' samples. Material: whole blood. The chain links TRBV13 to TRBJ1-2, with D possibly TRBD1 on 5 matching bases. The CDR3 DNA follows: TGTGCCAGCAGCACCCCGGGACGGAGCTACTATGGCTACACCTTC. This codes for CASSTPGRSYYGYTF.